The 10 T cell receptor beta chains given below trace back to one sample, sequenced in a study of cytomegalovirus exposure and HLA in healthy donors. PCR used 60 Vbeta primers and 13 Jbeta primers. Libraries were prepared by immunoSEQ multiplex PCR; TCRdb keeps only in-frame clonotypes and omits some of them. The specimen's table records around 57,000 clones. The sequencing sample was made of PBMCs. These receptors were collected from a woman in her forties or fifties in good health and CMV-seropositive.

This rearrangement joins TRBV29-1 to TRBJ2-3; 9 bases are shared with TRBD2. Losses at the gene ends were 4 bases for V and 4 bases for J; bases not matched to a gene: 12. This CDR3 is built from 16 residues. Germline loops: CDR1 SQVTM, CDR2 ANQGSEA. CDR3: CSVGGLARGVADTQYF. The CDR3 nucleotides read TGCAGCGTTGGGGGACTAGCCAGAGGGGTGGCAGATACGCAGTATTTT.

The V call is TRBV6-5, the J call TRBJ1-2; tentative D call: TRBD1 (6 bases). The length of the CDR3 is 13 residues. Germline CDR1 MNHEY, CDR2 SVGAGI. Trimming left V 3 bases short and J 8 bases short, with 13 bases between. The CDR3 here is CASSYPNRDGYTF. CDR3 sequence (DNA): TGTGCCAGCAGTTATCCCAACAGGGACGGCTACACCTTC.

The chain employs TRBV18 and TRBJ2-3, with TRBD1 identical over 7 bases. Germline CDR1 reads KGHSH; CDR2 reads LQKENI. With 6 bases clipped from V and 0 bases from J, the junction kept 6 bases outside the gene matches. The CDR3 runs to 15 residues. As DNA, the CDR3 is TGTGCCAGCTCCCCCGTGACAGGGAGCACAGATACGCAGTATTTT. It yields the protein CASSPVTGSTDTQYF.

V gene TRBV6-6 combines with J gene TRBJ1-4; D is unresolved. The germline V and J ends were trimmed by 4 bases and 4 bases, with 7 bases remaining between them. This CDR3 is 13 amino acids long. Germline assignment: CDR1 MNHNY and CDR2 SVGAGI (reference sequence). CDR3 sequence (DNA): TGTGCCAGCAGTTGGCGGTATAATGAAAAACTGTTTTTT. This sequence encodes CASSWRYNEKLFF.

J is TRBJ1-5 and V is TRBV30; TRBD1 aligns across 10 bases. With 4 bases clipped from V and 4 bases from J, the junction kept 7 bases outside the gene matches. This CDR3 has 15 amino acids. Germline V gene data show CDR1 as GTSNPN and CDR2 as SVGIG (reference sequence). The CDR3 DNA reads TGTGCCTGGATGACAGGGGGCGGCCATAATCAGCCCCAGCATTTT. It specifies CAWMTGGGHNQPQHF.

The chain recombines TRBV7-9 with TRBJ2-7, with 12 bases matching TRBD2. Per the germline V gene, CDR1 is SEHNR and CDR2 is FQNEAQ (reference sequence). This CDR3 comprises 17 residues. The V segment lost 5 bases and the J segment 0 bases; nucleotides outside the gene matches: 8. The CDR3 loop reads CASSPWTSGELSYEQYF. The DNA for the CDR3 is TGTGCCAGCAGCCCATGGACTAGCGGGGAGCTCTCCTACGAGCAGTACTTC.

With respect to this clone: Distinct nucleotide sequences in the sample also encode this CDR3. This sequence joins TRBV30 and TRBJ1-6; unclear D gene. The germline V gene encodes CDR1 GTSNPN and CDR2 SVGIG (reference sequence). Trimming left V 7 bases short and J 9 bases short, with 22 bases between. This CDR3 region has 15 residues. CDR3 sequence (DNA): TGTGCCTCCTCCGTAACACAGAGTGAGGGTTCACCCCTCCACTTT. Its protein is CASSVTQSEGSPLHF.

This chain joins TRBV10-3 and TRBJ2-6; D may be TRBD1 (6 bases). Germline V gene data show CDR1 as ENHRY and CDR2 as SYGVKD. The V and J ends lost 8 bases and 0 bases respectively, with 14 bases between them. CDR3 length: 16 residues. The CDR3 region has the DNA TGTGCCATCGGGGGACAACTAAGCTCTGGGGCCAACGTCCTGACTTTC. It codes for CAIGGQLSSGANVLTF.

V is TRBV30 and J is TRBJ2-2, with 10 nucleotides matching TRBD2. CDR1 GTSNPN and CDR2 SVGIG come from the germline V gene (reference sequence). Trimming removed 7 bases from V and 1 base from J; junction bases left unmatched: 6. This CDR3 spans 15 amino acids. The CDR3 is CASTGLAVNTGELFF. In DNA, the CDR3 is TGTGCCTCAACCGGACTAGCGGTGAACACCGGGGAGCTGTTTTTT. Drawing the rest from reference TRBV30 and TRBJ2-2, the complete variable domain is SQTIHQWPATLVQPVGSPLSLECTVEGTSNPNLYWYRQAAGRGLQLLFYSVGIGQISSEVPQNLSASRPQDRQFILSSKKLLLSDSGFYLCASTGLAVNTGELFFGEGSRLTVL.

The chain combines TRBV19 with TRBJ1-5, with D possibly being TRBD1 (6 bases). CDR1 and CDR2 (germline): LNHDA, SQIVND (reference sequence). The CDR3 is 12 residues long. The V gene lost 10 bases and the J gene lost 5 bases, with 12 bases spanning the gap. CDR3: CATQGQYQPQHF. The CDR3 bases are TGTGCCACCCAAGGACAGTATCAGCCCCAGCATTTT.